This T cell receptor (beta chain) originates from a study of human T cells and chemical hapten exposure. Blood, whole and unfractionated, served as the source for total RNA extraction. General study findings and limits: No alteration of TCRs above 1 in 1000 frequency was seen with DPC sensitization.

The library labeled individual cDNA molecules by adding unique molecular identifiers to them. Original data processing: Individual samples carried between roughly 23,224 and 700,000 TCRs, with some 100,000 as the median. Using its own MiXCR run on the 5' RACE reads, TCRdb lists one record per CDR3 protein. TCRdb assigned the V and J calls; the authors' analysis was not used. The sample consists of 81,000 or so distinct CDR3 sequences, about 7.7% of them appearing once. This clonotype was seen only a few times. Its antigen is not identified. This receptor was taken from a male donor in good health.

CDR3 residues: CASSSIGDEQYF. The CDR3, as DNA: TGTGCCAGCAGCTCAATAGGTGACGAGCAGTACTTC. The chain links TRBV13 to TRBJ2-7; D unresolved. Trimming pared 4 bases from V and 5 bases from J, leaving 9 bases between. Germline values: CDR1 PRHDT, CDR2 FYEKMQ (reference sequence). This CDR3 comprises 12 residues.